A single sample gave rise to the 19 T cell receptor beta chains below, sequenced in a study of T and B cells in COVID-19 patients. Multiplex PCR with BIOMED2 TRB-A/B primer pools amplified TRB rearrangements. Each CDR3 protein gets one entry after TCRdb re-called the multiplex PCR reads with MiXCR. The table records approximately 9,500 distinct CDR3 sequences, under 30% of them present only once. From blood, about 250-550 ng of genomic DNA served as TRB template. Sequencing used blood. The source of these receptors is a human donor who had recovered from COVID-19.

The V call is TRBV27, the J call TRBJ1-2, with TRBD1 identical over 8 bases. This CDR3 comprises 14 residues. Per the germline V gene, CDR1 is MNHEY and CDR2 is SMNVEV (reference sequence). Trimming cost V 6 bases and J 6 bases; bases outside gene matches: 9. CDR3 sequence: CASSRTGGLDGYTF. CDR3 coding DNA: TGTGCCAGCAGCCGCACAGGGGGATTAGATGGCTACACCTTC.

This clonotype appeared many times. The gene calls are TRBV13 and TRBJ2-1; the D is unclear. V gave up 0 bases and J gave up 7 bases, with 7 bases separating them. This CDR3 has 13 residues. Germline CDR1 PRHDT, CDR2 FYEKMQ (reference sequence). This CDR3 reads CASSLGRANEQFF. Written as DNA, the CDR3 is TGTGCCAGCAGCTTAGGCCGAGCGAATGAGCAGTTCTTC.

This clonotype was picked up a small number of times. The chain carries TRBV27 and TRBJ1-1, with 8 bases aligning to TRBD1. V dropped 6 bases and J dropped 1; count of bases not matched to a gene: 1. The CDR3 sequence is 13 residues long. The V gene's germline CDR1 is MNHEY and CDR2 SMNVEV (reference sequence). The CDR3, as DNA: TGTGCCAGCAGGGGACAGGAGAACACTGAAGCTTTCTTT. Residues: CASRGQENTEAFF.

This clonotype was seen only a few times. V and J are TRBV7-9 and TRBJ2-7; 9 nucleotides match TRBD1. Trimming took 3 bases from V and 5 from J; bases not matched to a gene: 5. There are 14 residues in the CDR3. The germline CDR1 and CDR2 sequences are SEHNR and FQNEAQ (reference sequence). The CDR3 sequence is CASSLRQGVHEQYF. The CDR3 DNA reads TGTGCCAGCAGCTTGCGACAGGGGGTCCACGAGCAGTACTTC. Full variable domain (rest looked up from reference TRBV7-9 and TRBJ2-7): DTGVSQNPRHKITKRGQNVTFRCDPISEHNRLYWYRQTLGQGPEFLTYFQNEAQLEKSRLLSDRFSAERPKGSFSTLEIQRTEQGDSAMYLCASSLRQGVHEQYFGPGTRLTVT.

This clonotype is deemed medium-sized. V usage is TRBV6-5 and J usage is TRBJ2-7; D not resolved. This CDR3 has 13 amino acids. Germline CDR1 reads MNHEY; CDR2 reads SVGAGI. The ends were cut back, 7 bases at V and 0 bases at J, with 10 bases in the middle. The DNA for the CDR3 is TGTGCCAGCAAACCTCCGAGCTCCTACGAGCAGTACTTC. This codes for CASKPPSSYEQYF.

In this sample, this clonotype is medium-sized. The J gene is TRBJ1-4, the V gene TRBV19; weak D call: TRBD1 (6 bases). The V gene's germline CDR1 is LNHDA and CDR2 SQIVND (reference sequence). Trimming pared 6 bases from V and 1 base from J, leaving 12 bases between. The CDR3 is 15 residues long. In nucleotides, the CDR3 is TGTGCCAGTAGGTTTCGGACAGAAACTAATGAAAAACTGTTTTTT. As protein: CASRFRTETNEKLFF.

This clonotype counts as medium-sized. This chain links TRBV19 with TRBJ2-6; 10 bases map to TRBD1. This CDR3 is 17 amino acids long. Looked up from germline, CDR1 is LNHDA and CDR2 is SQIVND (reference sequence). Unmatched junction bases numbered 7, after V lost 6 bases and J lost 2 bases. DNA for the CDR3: TGTGCCAGTAGCCCCGGGACAGGGGACCCTGGGGCCAACGTCCTGACTTTC. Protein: CASSPGTGDPGANVLTF.

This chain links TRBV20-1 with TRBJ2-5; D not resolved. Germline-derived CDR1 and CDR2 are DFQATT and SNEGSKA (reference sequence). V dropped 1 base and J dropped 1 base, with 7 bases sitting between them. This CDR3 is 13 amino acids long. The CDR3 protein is CSARGRIQETQYF. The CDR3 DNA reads TGCAGTGCTAGAGGGCGGATCCAAGAGACCCAGTACTTC.

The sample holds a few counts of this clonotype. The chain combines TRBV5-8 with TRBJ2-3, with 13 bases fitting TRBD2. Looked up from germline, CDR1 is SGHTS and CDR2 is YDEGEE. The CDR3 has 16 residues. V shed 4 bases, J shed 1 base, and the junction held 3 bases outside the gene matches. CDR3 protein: CASSGGTSGGTDTQYF. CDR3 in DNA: TGTGCCAGCAGCGGGGGGACTAGCGGGGGCACAGATACGCAGTATTTT.

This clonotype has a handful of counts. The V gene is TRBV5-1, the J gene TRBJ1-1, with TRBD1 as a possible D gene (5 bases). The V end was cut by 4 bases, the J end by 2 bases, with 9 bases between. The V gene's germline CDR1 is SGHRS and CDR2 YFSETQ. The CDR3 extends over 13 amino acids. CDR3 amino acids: CASSNDRNTEAFF. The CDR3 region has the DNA TGCGCCAGCAGCAACGACAGAAACACTGAAGCTTTCTTT. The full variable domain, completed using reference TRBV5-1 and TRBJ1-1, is KAGVTQTPRYLIKTRGQQVTLSCSPISGHRSVSWYQQTPGQGLQFLFEYFSETQRNKGNFPGRFSGRQFSNSRSEMNVSTLELGDSALYLCASSNDRNTEAFFGQGTRLTVV.

The CDR3 region is CATSVQGGDEQYF. The CDR3 nucleotides are TGTGCCACCAGTGTCCAGGGAGGGGACGAGCAGTACTTC. The chain joins TRBV24-1 to TRBJ2-7; 7 positions agree with TRBD2. The CDR3 spans 13 residues. The V gene's germline CDR1 is KGHDR and CDR2 SFDVKD. V was pared by 5 bases and J by 5 bases, with 5 bases of the junction left unmatched.

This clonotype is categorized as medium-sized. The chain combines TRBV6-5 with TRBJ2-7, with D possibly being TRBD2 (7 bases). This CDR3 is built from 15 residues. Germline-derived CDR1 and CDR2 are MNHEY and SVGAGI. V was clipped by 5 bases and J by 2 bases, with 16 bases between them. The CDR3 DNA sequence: TGTGCCAGCAGTGACGAGGGGGGGAGTGCCTACGAGCAGTACTTC. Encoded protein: CASSDEGGSAYEQYF.

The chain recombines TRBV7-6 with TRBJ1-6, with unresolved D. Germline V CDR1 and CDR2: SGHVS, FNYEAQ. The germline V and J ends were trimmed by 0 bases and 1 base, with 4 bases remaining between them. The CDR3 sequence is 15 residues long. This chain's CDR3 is CASSLAGSYNSPLHF. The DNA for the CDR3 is TGTGCCAGCAGCTTAGCCGGGTCCTATAATTCACCCCTCCACTTT.

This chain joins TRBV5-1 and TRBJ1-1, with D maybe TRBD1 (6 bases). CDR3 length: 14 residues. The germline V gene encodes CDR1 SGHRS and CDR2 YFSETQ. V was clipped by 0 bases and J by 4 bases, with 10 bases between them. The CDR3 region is CASSLEQGRTEAFF. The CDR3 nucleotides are TGCGCCAGCAGCTTGGAACAGGGCCGCACTGAAGCTTTCTTT.

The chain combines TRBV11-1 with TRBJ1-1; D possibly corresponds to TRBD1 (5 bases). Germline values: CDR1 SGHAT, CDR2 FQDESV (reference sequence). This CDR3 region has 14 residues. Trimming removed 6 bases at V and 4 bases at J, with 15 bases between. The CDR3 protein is CASSYRDLSTEAFF. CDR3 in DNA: TGTGCCAGCAGTTACCGGGACCTCTCCACTGAAGCTTTCTTT. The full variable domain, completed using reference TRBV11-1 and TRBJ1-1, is EAEVAQSPRYKITEKSQAVAFWCDPISGHATLYWYRQILGQGPELLVQFQDESVVDDSQLPKDRFSAERLKGVDSTLKIQPAELGDSAMYLCASSYRDLSTEAFFGQGTRLTVV.

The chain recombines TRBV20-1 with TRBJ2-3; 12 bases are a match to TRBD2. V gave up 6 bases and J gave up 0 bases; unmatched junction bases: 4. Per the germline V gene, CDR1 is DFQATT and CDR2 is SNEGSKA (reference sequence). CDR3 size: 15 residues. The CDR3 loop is CSAHGTSGSTDTQYF. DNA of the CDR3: TGCAGTGCCCACGGGACTAGCGGGAGCACAGATACGCAGTATTTT.

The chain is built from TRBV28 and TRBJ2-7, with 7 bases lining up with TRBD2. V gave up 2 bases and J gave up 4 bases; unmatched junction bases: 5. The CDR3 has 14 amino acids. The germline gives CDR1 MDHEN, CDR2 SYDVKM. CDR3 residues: CASSLDGRLYEQYF. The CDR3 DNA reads TGTGCCAGCAGTTTAGACGGGAGGTTGTACGAGCAGTACTTC.

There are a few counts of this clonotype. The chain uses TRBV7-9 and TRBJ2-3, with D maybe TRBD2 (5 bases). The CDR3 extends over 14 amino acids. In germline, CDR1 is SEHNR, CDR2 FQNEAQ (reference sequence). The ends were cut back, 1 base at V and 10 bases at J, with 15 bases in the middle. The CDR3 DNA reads TGTGCCAGCAGCTTAGGACTGGGCTCAGCGGCGCAGTATTTT. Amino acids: CASSLGLGSAAQYF.

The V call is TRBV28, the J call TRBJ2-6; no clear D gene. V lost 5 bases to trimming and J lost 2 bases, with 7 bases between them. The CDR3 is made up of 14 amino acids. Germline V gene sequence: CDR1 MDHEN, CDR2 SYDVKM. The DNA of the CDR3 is TGTGCCAGCAGTCTTCGTGCTGGGGCCAACGTCCTGACTTTC. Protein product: CASSLRAGANVLTF.